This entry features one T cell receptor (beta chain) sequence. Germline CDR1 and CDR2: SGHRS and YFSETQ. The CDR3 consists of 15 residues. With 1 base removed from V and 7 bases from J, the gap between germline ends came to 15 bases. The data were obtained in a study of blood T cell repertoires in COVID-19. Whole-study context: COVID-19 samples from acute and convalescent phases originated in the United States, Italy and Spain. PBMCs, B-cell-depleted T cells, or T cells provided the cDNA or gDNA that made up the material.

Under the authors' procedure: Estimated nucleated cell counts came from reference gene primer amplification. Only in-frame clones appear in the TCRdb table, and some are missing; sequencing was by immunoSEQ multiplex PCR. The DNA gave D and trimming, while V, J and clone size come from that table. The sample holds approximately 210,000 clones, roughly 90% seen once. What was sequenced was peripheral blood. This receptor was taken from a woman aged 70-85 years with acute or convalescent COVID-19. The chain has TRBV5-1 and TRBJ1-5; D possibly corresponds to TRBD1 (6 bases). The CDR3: CASSLSSGEGQPQHF. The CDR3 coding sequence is TGCGCCAGCAGCTTGTCTTCAGGGGAGGGGCAGCCCCAGCATTTT.